The 29 T cell receptor beta chains below all came from one sample that was sequenced in a study of shared clonotypes between healthy human individuals. Produced via immunoSEQ multiplex PCR; TCRdb's table is partial and in-frame only. The sample has 500,000 to 550,000 clones; around 95% are singletons. The material sequenced was naive CD4+ T cells sorted from blood. The subset denotes: CD45RA+ positively selected. The source of these receptors is a woman in her twenties or thirties in good health.

This chain links TRBV4-2 with TRBJ2-7, with a possible D match to TRBD1 (5 bases). Germline V gene sequence: CDR1 LGHNA, CDR2 YNFKEQ. This CDR3 has 13 residues. The V end lost 8 bases, the J end lost 0 bases, and 11 bases lay between the germline ends. The chain's CDR3 is CASGHGRSYEQYF. CDR3 sequence (DNA): TGTGCCAGCGGACACGGGCGCTCCTACGAGCAGTACTTC.

The chain combines TRBV11-2 with TRBJ2-5, with D perhaps matching TRBD2 (5 bases). The germline CDR1 and CDR2 sequences are SGHAT and FQNNGV. Trimming removed 3 bases from V and 7 bases from J, with 6 bases in between. The CDR3 contains 11 residues. DNA for the CDR3: TGTGCCAGCAGCTTGGAGGTGACCCAGTACTTC. It is translated as CASSLEVTQYF.

The rearrangement links TRBV5-1 to TRBJ1-1, with D perhaps matching TRBD1 (5 bases). Germline assignment: CDR1 SGHRS and CDR2 YFSETQ. The CDR3 extends over 14 amino acids. Between the trimmed V and J ends, which lost 3 bases and 2 bases, there was a span of 11 bases. DNA for the CDR3: TGCGCCAGCAGCTACACAGGCTCCAACACTGAAGCTTTCTTT. Its translation: CASSYTGSNTEAFF.

This rearrangement joins TRBV4-1 to TRBJ1-1; D is unclear. V was pared by 4 bases and J by 1 base, with 10 bases between. This CDR3 spans 14 amino acids. CDR1 is MGHRA and CDR2 is YSYEKL in the germline V gene. The chain's CDR3 is CASSRLGTNTEAFF. For the CDR3, the DNA is TGCGCCAGCAGCCGCCTCGGCACGAACACTGAAGCTTTCTTT.

The chain uses TRBV5-1 and TRBJ2-5; TRBD2 matches at 7 bases. CDR1 is SGHRS, CDR2 YFSETQ, per germline. This CDR3 spans 12 amino acids. The CDR3 spells CGSRSGAETQYF. As DNA, the CDR3 is TGCGGAAGTAGGAGCGGGGCGGAGACCCAGTACTTC.

This clone was recorded once. Other DNA sequences in the same sample also yield this CDR3. The chain carries TRBV6-5 and TRBJ2-5, with 7 bases matching TRBD1. Germline CDR1 and CDR2: MNHEY and SVGAGI. The V gene end was trimmed by 6 bases and the J gene end by 5 bases; junction bases not matched to a gene: 3. This CDR3 spans 12 amino acids. CDR3 residues: CASSNRGETQYF. DNA for the CDR3: TGTGCCAGCAGCAACAGGGGTGAGACCCAGTACTTC.

This clone was observed once. The gene calls are TRBV28 and TRBJ2-7; D ambiguous. V lost 5 bases, J lost 4 bases, and 9 bases lay in between. CDR1 MDHEN and CDR2 SYDVKM come from the germline V gene. The CDR3 totals 12 residues. The CDR3 coding sequence is TGTGCCAGCAGTCCCGCTCGGTACGAGCAGTACTTC. Translating it yields CASSPARYEQYF.

V and J are TRBV19 and TRBJ1-4; D ambiguous. The CDR3 consists of 13 residues. The germline CDR1 and CDR2 sequences are LNHDA and SQIVND (reference sequence). V was clipped by 4 bases and J by 8 bases, with 11 bases between them. The CDR3 DNA is TGTGCCAGTAGTAATACGGCGTGGGAAAAACTGTTTTTT. Amino acids: CASSNTAWEKLFF.

J is TRBJ1-1 and V is TRBV5-1, with unresolved D. Trimming removed 6 bases at V and 1 base at J, with 4 bases between. Germline CDR1 is SGHRS and CDR2 is YFSETQ. The CDR3 has 11 residues. CDR3 DNA: TGCGCCAGCATGGGGAACACTGAAGCTTTCTTT. Translation gives CASMGNTEAFF.

This clone was found once. V is TRBV11-3 and J is TRBJ2-5, with a weak D call TRBD2 (6 bases). Between the trimmed V and J ends, which lost 5 bases and 2 bases, there was a span of 9 bases. The CDR3 is made up of 13 amino acids. Germline loops: CDR1 SGHNT, CDR2 YENEEA. In DNA, the CDR3 is TGTGCCAGCAGCCGGGACTCACAAGAGACCCAGTACTTC. Its protein is CASSRDSQETQYF.

In its sample, this clone was seen once. The J gene is TRBJ2-6, the V gene TRBV19; perhaps TRBD1 as D (5 bases). CDR1 and CDR2 from the germline V gene are LNHDA and SQIVND (reference sequence). The CDR3 contains 14 residues. The ends were cut back, 4 bases at V and 3 bases at J, with 7 bases in the middle. CDR3 amino acids: CASSTRDGANVLTF. The DNA of the CDR3 is TGTGCCAGTAGTACCAGGGATGGGGCCAACGTCCTGACTTTC.

CDR3 DNA sequence: TGCGCCAGCCAACTAGCGGGGGTACCAAATGAGCAGTTCTTC. Protein sequence: CASQLAGVPNEQFF. The V gene is TRBV10-2, the J gene TRBJ2-1; 11 nucleotides line up with TRBD2. The CDR3 spans 14 residues. Germline CDR1 WSHSY, CDR2 SAAADI. V lost 8 bases to trimming and J lost 7 bases; unmatched junction nucleotides: 7.

The V call is TRBV27, the J call TRBJ1-5; no firm D call. The CDR3 totals 16 residues. Between the trimmed V and J ends, which lost 6 bases and 4 bases, there was a span of 19 bases. From germline, CDR1 is MNHEY and CDR2 SMNVEV (reference sequence). The DNA for the CDR3 is TGTGCCAGCAGGCCCCCGGGCGGGGATCTGAATCAGCCCCAGCATTTT. This codes for CASRPPGGDLNQPQHF.

The rearrangement links TRBV18 to TRBJ2-1; D unclear. CDR1 and CDR2 (germline): KGHSH, LQKENI. Trimming stripped 2 bases from V and 3 bases from J, with 11 bases between. CDR3 length: 15 amino acids. CDR3 residues: CASSPGKTFYNEQFF. The CDR3 coding sequence is TGTGCCAGCTCACCAGGGAAGACGTTCTACAATGAGCAGTTCTTC.

V and J are TRBV7-9 and TRBJ2-7; unclear D gene. Per germline, CDR1 SEHNR and CDR2 FQNEAQ (reference sequence). The germline V and J ends were trimmed by 5 bases and 0 bases, with 11 bases remaining between them. The CDR3 has 14 residues. CDR3 DNA: TGTGCCAGCAGCCTCCTTTCTAGCTCCTACGAGCAGTACTTC. Translation gives CASSLLSSSYEQYF.

J is TRBJ2-7 and V is TRBV7-9; D possibly corresponds to TRBD2 (6 bases). Per germline, CDR1 SEHNR and CDR2 FQNEAQ (reference sequence). The CDR3 is 14 amino acids. The V and J ends lost 6 bases and 3 bases respectively, with 15 bases between them. The CDR3 reads CASRRDPSVYEQYF. The CDR3 DNA is TGTGCCAGCAGGCGGGACCCCAGCGTCTACGAGCAGTACTTC.

V and J are TRBV25-1 and TRBJ1-1, with 8 bases that match TRBD1. The trim removed 3 bases at V and 6 bases at J, leaving 9 bases unmatched. This CDR3 is built from 15 residues. Germline values: CDR1 MGHDK, CDR2 SYGVNS. This CDR3 is CASSEGTGPRAEAFF. The CDR3 coding sequence is TGTGCCAGCAGTGAGGGGACAGGACCACGCGCTGAAGCTTTCTTT.

The chain has TRBV7-9 and TRBJ2-3; no firm D call. The germline CDR1 and CDR2 sequences are SEHNR and FQNEAQ (reference sequence). The CDR3 length is 13 residues. Trimming removed 9 bases from V and 2 bases from J, with 12 bases in between. The CDR3 is CASVGPATDTQYF. In DNA form, the CDR3 reads TGTGCCAGTGTGGGTCCGGCCACAGATACGCAGTATTTT.

The gene calls are TRBV21-1 and TRBJ1-1. TRBV21-1 is described as a pseudogene. The CDR3 spans 15 residues. The CDR3 spells CASPYGSFTNTEAFF. The CDR3 DNA reads TGTGCCAGTCCGTATGGCAGCTTCACGAACACTGAAGCTTTCTTT.

CDR3 nucleotide sequence: TGCGCCAGCAGTCTTATCGAAACTAGCGGGATCAACTACACCGGGGAGCTGTTTTTT. It is translated as CASSLIETSGINYTGELFF. This chain joins TRBV23-1 and TRBJ2-2, with 10 nucleotides matching TRBD2. TRBV23-1 is reported as an ORF; its role is uncertain. The ends lost 4 bases at V and 3 bases at J; junction bases unmatched: 14. This CDR3 spans 19 amino acids.

The CDR3 is CASSLYRDLGNTEAFF. The CDR3 DNA is TGTGCCAGCAGTTTATACAGGGACCTAGGGAACACTGAAGCTTTCTTT. The genes are TRBV28 and TRBJ1-1, with D perhaps TRBD1 (6 bases). The germline V and J ends were trimmed by 1 base and 1 base, with 13 bases remaining between them. Per the germline V gene, CDR1 is MDHEN and CDR2 is SYDVKM. This CDR3 is 16 amino acids long.

The J gene is TRBJ1-2, the V gene TRBV19; the match to TRBD1 covers 7 bases. Germline V lookup: CDR1 LNHDA, CDR2 SQIVND (reference sequence). V lost 4 bases and J lost 4; bases outside the gene matches: 6. There are 14 residues in the CDR3. CDR3 amino acids: CASSRDSLFYGYTF. The CDR3 nucleotides are TGTGCCAGTAGTAGGGACAGCCTCTTCTATGGCTACACCTTC.

This clone was recorded once. The gene calls are TRBV10-1 and TRBJ2-5; no definite D call. The CDR3 covers 14 residues. V lost 0 bases to trimming and J lost 3 bases, with 8 bases between them. The germline V gene encodes CDR1 WNHNN and CDR2 SYGVQD (reference sequence). CDR3 loop: CASSESGREETQYF. For the CDR3, the DNA is TGCGCCAGCAGTGAGTCGGGAAGGGAAGAGACCCAGTACTTC.

The rearrangement joins TRBV6-5 to TRBJ2-7, with a weak D call TRBD1 (5 bases). The CDR3 is 12 amino acids. The V end lost 5 bases, the J end lost 2 bases, and 7 bases lay between the germline ends. The V gene's germline CDR1 is MNHEY and CDR2 SVGAGI. CDR3: CASSRTPYEQYF. CDR3 sequence (DNA): TGTGCCAGCAGTCGGACACCCTACGAGCAGTACTTC.

The chain couples TRBV2 to TRBJ1-1; D is undetermined. This CDR3 is 12 amino acids long. Per the germline V gene, CDR1 is SNHLY and CDR2 is FYNNEI. The V end was cut by 6 bases, the J end by 1 base, with 6 bases between. CDR3 protein: CASRKQNTEAFF. The CDR3, as DNA: TGTGCCAGCAGGAAGCAGAACACTGAAGCTTTCTTT.

V and J are TRBV28 and TRBJ2-5, with a weak D call TRBD2 (7 bases). CDR3 length equals 13 residues. Germline values: CDR1 MDHEN, CDR2 SYDVKM. Trimming took off 4 bases at V and 4 bases at J, with 10 bases between the two ends. The CDR3 bases are TGTGCCAGCAGTTCTAGGGGGGGAGAGACCCAGTACTTC. It codes for CASSSRGGETQYF.

This sequence joins TRBV28 and TRBJ1-1; D remains ambiguous. CDR1 MDHEN and CDR2 SYDVKM come from the germline V gene. The CDR3 is 11 residues long. Trimming stripped 6 bases from V and 11 bases from J, with 13 bases between. The CDR3 spells CASSSRGRAFF. The CDR3 coding sequence is TGTGCCAGCAGCTCTCGAGGGCGCGCTTTCTTT.

This clone was picked up one time. V is TRBV25-1 and J is TRBJ2-5; D may be TRBD2 (7 bases). Germline assignment: CDR1 MGHDK and CDR2 SYGVNS. The CDR3 length is 14 residues. Trimming took off 4 bases at V and 5 bases at J, with 14 bases between the two ends. For the CDR3, the DNA is TGTGCCAGCAGTGGCGCGGGGGCGATTGAGACCCAGTACTTC. It yields the protein CASSGAGAIETQYF.

The chain employs TRBV28 and TRBJ2-7; D unresolved. Trimming cost V 6 bases and J 3 bases, with 6 bases left between them. This CDR3 is built from 11 residues. Germline-derived CDR1 and CDR2 are MDHEN and SYDVKM. CDR3 residues: CASSGHYEQYF. The CDR3 DNA reads as TGTGCCAGCAGCGGTCACTACGAGCAGTACTTC.